Following are 15 T cell receptor beta chains from one sample sequenced in a study of blood T cell repertoires in COVID-19. Profiled with immunoSEQ multiplex PCR; TCRdb holds only in-frame clones, not every one. The sample includes 30,000 or so clones, 80% to 90% of them seen just once. Sequences were obtained from peripheral blood. The receptors shown here come from a human donor in a cohort sampled during active COVID-19.

J is TRBJ2-1 and V is TRBV7-3; 11 positions match TRBD2. Looked up from germline, CDR1 is SGHTA and CDR2 is FQGTGA. The CDR3 totals 18 residues. J was trimmed by 2 bases and V by 4 bases; bases with no gene match: 10. The CDR3 DNA sequence: TGTGCCAGCAGCTCCCCATCTAGCGGGGGGACGACCTACAATGAGCAGTTCTTC. It codes for CASSSPSSGGTTYNEQFF. Full variable domain (rest looked up from reference TRBV7-3 and TRBJ2-1): GAGVSQTPSNKVTEKGKYVELRCDPISGHTALYWYRQSLGQGPEFLIYFQGTGAADDSGLPNDRFFAVRPEGSVSTLKIQRTERGDSAVYLCASSSPSSGGTTYNEQFFGPGTRLTVL.

The rearrangement uses TRBV5-1 and TRBJ1-1; 10 bases align to TRBD1. The V gene's germline CDR1 is SGHRS and CDR2 YFSETQ. J lost 9 bases, V lost 0 bases, and 2 bases had no gene match. This CDR3 comprises 13 residues. The CDR3: CASSLGQGAKAFF. In DNA form, the CDR3 reads TGCGCCAGCAGCTTGGGACAGGGGGCGAAAGCTTTCTTT.

The chain combines TRBV5-1 with TRBJ2-1, with 12 nucleotides matching TRBD1. CDR1 is SGHRS and CDR2 is YFSETQ in the germline V gene. The CDR3 contains 15 residues. Unmatched junction bases numbered 8, after V lost 4 bases and J lost 9 bases. The chain's CDR3 is CASSSTGQGAFEQFF. The DNA of the CDR3 is TGCGCCAGCAGCAGTACGGGACAGGGGGCCTTTGAGCAGTTCTTC.

This CDR3 reads CASSPQFSSGGGYNEQFF. For the CDR3, the DNA is TGTGCCAGCAGCCCCCAATTTTCTAGCGGGGGGGGTTACAATGAGCAGTTCTTC. The chain recombines TRBV4-2 with TRBJ2-1, with 12 bases identical to TRBD2. This CDR3 has 18 amino acids. V lost 4 bases to trimming and J lost 4 bases; unmatched junction nucleotides: 11. Germline V gene lookup returns CDR1 LGHNA and CDR2 YNFKEQ.

This clone was counted only a few times. The V and J genes are TRBV19 and TRBJ1-4, with D tentatively TRBD1 (6 bases). CDR3 length equals 16 residues. With 3 bases removed from V and 8 bases from J, the gap between germline ends came to 19 bases. The V gene's germline CDR1 is LNHDA and CDR2 SQIVND (reference sequence). CDR3 sequence (DNA): TGTGCCAGTAGTATCAACGACGGTTCCCAGGGGGAAAAACTGTTTTTT. The encoded protein is CASSINDGSQGEKLFF.

This rearrangement joins TRBV10-3 to TRBJ2-3, with 9 bases fitting TRBD2. CDR1 and CDR2 (germline): ENHRY, SYGVKD. Trimming cost V 1 base and J 6 bases; bases outside gene matches: 8. This CDR3 comprises 16 residues. CDR3 DNA: TGTGCCATCAGTGAGTATAGTAGCGGGGGTCCGGATACGCAGTATTTT. Translated, it gives CAISEYSSGGPDTQYF.

The chain has TRBV6-5 and TRBJ1-2; D perhaps matches TRBD1 (5 bases). Germline lookup yields CDR1 MNHEY and CDR2 SVGAGI. Trimming removed 6 bases at V and 1 base at J, with 6 bases between. The length of the CDR3 is 12 residues. The CDR3 here is CASRQGNYGYTF. The DNA for the CDR3 is TGTGCCAGCAGGCAGGGTAACTATGGCTACACCTTC.

This clone has a single count. J is TRBJ2-3 and V is TRBV6-6, with unresolved D. Germline CDR1 is MNHNY and CDR2 is SVGAGI (reference sequence). This CDR3 region has 16 residues. Between the trimmed V and J ends, which lost 0 bases and 2 bases, there was a span of 12 bases. The CDR3 loop reads CASSYSIHSHTDTQYF. The CDR3, as DNA: TGTGCCAGCAGTTACTCGATCCACAGCCACACAGATACGCAGTATTTT.

The chain recombines TRBV9 with TRBJ2-7; D is ambiguous. The CDR3 contains 14 residues. Per germline, CDR1 SGDLS and CDR2 YYNGEE. The V gene lost 0 bases and the J gene lost 6 bases, with 13 bases spanning the gap. CDR3 in amino acids: CASSVGYSPSEQYF. DNA of the CDR3: TGTGCCAGCAGCGTAGGTTACTCCCCATCCGAGCAGTACTTC. The full variable domain, in which reference TRBV9 and TRBJ2-7 provide the parts outside the CDR3, is DSGVTQTPKHLITATGQRVTLRCSPRSGDLSVYWYQQSLDQGLQFLIQYYNGEERAKGNILERFSAQQFPDLHSELNLSSLELGDSALYFCASSVGYSPSEQYFGPGTRLTVT.

The rearrangement uses TRBV9 and TRBJ1-2; no definite D call. Trimming removed 0 bases at V and 0 bases at J, with 21 bases between. The CDR3 totals 19 residues. The germline CDR1 and CDR2 sequences are SGDLS and YYNGEE. CDR3 bases: TGTGCCAGCAGCGTAGAAGAGGCTTGGGAGGGCAGCTCTAACTATGGCTACACCTTC. This sequence encodes CASSVEEAWEGSSNYGYTF.

This rearrangement joins TRBV3-1 (or the pseudogene TRBV3-2) to TRBJ1-6; D gene unclear. There are 17 residues in the CDR3. V gave up 0 bases and J gave up 4 bases, with 13 bases separating them. Germline CDR1 LGHDT, CDR2 YNNKEL (reference sequence). CDR3 sequence: CASSQDLIPKYNSPLHF. For the CDR3, the DNA is TGTGCCAGCAGCCAAGATCTAATCCCCAAGTATAATTCACCCCTCCACTTT.

This chain uses TRBV30 with TRBJ2-1, with D possibly TRBD1 on 6 matching bases. Trimming cost V 5 bases and J 8 bases, with 10 bases left between them. This CDR3 has 11 amino acids. Germline lookup yields CDR1 GTSNPN and CDR2 SVGIG (reference sequence). CDR3 sequence (DNA): TGTGCCTGGGTTACAGGGTATGAGCAGTTCTTC. This sequence encodes CAWVTGYEQFF.

V is TRBV10-1 and J is TRBJ2-3; 9 bases match TRBD2. CDR1 and CDR2 from the germline V gene are WNHNN and SYGVQD (reference sequence). The CDR3 runs to 16 residues. V was pared by 2 bases and J by 1 base, with 4 bases of the junction left unmatched. The CDR3 region is CASSEGQRGGTDTQYF. The CDR3 nucleotides are TGCGCCAGCAGTGAGGGTCAGCGGGGGGGCACAGATACGCAGTATTTT.

This chain links TRBV2 with TRBJ2-7; 8 nucleotides align to TRBD1. Germline trimming cut 5 bases from V and 2 bases from J; bases unmatched to any gene: 8. The length of the CDR3 is 15 residues. Germline V gives CDR1 SNHLY, CDR2 FYNNEI. This CDR3 is CASSTLGQATYEQYF. The CDR3 nucleotides are TGTGCCAGCAGTACTTTGGGACAGGCGACCTACGAGCAGTACTTC.

The chain employs TRBV19 and TRBJ2-6; D is ambiguous. The V gene's germline CDR1 is LNHDA and CDR2 SQIVND (reference sequence). V was cut by 10 bases and J by 2 bases, with 12 bases left in between. CDR3 length: 14 amino acids. CDR3 amino acids: CATSQGAGANVLTF. DNA for the CDR3: TGTGCCACCAGCCAAGGAGCTGGGGCCAACGTCCTGACTTTC.